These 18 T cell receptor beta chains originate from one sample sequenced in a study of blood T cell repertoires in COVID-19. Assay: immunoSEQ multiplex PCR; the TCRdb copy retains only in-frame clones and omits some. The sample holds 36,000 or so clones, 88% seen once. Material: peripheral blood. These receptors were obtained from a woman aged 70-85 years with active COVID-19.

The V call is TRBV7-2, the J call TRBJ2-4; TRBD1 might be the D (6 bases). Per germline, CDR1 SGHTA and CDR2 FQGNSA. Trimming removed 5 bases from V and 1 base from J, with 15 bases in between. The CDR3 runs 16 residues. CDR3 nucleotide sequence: TGTGCCAGCAGCATCACCGGGACATTCGCCAAAAACATTCAGTACTTC. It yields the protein CASSITGTFAKNIQYF.

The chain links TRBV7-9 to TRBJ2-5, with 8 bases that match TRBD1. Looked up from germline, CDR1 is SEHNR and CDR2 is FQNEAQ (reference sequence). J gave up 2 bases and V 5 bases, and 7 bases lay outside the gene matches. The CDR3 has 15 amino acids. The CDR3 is CASSVGTGPQETQYF. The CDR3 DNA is TGTGCCAGCAGCGTAGGGACAGGCCCTCAAGAGACCCAGTACTTC.

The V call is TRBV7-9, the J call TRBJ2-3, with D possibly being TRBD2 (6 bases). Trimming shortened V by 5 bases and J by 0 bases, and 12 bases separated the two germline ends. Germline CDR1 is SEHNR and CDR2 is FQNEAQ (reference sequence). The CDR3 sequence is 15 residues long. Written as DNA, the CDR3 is TGTGCCAGCAGCCCCGGGACTGCGAGCACAGATACGCAGTATTTT. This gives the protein CASSPGTASTDTQYF.

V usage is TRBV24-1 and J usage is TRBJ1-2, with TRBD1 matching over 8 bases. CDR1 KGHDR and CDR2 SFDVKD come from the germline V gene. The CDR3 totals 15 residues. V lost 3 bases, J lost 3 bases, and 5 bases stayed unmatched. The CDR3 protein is CATSDPYRGDYGYTF. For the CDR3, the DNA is TGTGCCACCAGTGATCCTTACAGGGGGGACTATGGCTACACCTTC.

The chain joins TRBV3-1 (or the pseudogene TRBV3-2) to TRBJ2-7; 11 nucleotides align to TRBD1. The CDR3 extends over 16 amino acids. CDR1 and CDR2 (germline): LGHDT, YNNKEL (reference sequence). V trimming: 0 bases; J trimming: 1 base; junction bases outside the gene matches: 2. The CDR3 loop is CASSQEGTGGSYEQYF. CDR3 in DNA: TGTGCCAGCAGCCAAGAAGGGACAGGGGGTTCCTACGAGCAGTACTTC.

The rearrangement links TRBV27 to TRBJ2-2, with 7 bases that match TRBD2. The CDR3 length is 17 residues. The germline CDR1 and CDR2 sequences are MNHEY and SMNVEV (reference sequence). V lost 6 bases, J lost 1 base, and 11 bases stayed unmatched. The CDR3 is CASSKLRGGGNTGELFF. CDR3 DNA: TGTGCCAGCAGCAAGCTTAGAGGCGGGGGGAACACCGGGGAGCTGTTTTTT.

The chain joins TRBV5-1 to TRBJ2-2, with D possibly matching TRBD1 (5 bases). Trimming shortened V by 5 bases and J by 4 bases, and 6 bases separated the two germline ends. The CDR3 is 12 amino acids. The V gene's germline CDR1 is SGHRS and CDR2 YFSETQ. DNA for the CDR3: TGCGCCAGCAGTAGGGGCACCGGGGAGCTGTTTTTT. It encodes CASSRGTGELFF.

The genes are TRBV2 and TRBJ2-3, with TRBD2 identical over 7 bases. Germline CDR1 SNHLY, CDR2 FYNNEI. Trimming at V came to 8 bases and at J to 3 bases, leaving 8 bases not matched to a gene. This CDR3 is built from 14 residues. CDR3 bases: TGTGCCAGCTTGGGGGGGGGATATACAGATACGCAGTATTTT. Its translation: CASLGGGYTDTQYF. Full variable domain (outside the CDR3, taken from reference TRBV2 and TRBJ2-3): EPEVTQTPSHQVTQMGQEVILRCVPISNHLYFYWYRQILGQKVEFLVSFYNNEISEKSEIFDDQFSVERPDGSNFTLKIRSTKLEDSAMYFCASLGGGYTDTQYFGPGTRLTVL.

CDR3 protein: CASRVAGSTDTQYF. The CDR3 bases are TGTGCCAGCAGAGTCGCGGGGAGCACAGATACGCAGTATTTT. This sequence joins TRBV2 and TRBJ2-3; D is perhaps TRBD2 (6 bases). CDR3 length: 14 amino acids. V lost 6 bases and J 0 bases, leaving 10 bases between the germline ends. CDR1 and CDR2 from the germline V gene are SNHLY and FYNNEI.

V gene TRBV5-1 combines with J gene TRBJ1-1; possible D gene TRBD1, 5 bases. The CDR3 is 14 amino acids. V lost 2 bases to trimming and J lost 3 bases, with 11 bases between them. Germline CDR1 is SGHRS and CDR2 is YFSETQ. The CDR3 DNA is TGCGCCAGCAGCTTTTCGGGGGTGGACACTGAAGCTTTCTTT. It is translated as CASSFSGVDTEAFF.

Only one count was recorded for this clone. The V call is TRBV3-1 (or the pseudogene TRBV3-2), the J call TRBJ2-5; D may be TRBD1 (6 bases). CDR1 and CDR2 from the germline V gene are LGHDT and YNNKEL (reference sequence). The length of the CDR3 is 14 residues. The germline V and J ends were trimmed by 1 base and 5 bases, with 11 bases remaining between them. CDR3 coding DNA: TGTGCCAGCAGCCAAGCACAGGGAAGCGAGACCCAGTACTTC. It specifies CASSQAQGSETQYF.

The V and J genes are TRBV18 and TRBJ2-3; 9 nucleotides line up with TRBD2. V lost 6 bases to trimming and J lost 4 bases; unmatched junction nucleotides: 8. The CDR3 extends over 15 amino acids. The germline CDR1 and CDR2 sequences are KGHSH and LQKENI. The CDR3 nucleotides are TGTGCCAGCTCCCCCGGGACTAGCCGCCCAGATACGCAGTATTTT. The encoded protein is CASSPGTSRPDTQYF.

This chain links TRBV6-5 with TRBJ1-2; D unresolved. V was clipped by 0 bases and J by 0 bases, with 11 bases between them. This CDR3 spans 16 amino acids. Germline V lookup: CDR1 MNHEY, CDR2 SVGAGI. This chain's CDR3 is CASSYSWAAPNYGYTF. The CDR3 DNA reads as TGTGCCAGCAGTTACTCGTGGGCAGCCCCTAACTATGGCTACACCTTC.

As DNA, the CDR3 is TGTGCCAGCAGCCAAACGGGGGGCACAGATACGCAGTATTTT. Translated: CASSQTGGTDTQYF. This rearrangement joins TRBV28 to TRBJ2-3; possibly TRBD2 for D (6 bases). This CDR3 has 14 residues. The germline V and J ends were trimmed by 6 bases and 1 base, with 11 bases remaining between them. Germline CDR1 reads MDHEN; CDR2 reads SYDVKM. The full variable domain, rest sourced from reference TRBV28 and TRBJ2-3, is DVKVTQSSRYLVKRTGEKVFLECVQDMDHENMFWYRQDPGLGLRLIYFSYDVKMKEKGDIPEGYSVSREKKERFSLILESASTNQTSMYLCASSQTGGTDTQYFGPGTRLTVL.

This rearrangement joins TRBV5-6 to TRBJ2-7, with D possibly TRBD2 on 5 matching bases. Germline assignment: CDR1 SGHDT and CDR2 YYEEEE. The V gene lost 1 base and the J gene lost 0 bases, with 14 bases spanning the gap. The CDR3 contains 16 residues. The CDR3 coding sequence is TGTGCCAGCAGCTTGATGGGCGGGTCAGTCTCCTACGAGCAGTACTTC. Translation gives CASSLMGGSVSYEQYF. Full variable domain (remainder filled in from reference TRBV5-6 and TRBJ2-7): DAGVTQSPTHLIKTRGQQVTLRCSPKSGHDTVSWYQQALGQGPQFIFQYYEEEERQRGNFPDRFSGHQFPNYSSELNVNALLLGDSALYLCASSLMGGSVSYEQYFGPGTRLTVT.

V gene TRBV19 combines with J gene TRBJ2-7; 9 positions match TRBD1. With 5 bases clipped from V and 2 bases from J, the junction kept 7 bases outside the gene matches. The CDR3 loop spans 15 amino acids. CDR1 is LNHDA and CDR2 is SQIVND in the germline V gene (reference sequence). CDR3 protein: CASSSSTGGTYEQYF. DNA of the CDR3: TGTGCCAGTAGTTCCTCGACAGGGGGGACCTACGAGCAGTACTTC.

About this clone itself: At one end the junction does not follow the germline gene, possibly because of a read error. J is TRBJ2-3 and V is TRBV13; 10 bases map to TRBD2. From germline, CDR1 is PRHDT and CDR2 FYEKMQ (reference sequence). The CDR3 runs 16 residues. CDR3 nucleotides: TGTGCCAGCAGCCTAGGTCTAGCGGGGGACACAGATACGCAGTATTTT. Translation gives CASSLGLAGDTDTQYF.

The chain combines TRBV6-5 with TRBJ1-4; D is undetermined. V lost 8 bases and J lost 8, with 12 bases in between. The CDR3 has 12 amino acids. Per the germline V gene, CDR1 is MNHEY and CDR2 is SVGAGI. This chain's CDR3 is CASHSAGEKLFF. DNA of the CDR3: TGTGCCAGCCATTCCGCGGGAGAAAAACTGTTTTTT.